The 18 T cell receptor beta chains presented below share a single source sample, sequenced in a study of blood T cell repertoires in COVID-19. Only in-frame clones appear in the TCRdb table, and some are missing; sequencing was by immunoSEQ multiplex PCR. The table shows approximately 190,000 clones, with around nine tenths occurring only once. Sequenced: peripheral blood. The receptor set was obtained from a woman aged 40 to 50 who had recovered from COVID-19.

V usage is TRBV18 and J usage is TRBJ1-4; D is uncertain. The CDR3 length is 16 residues. Germline assignment: CDR1 KGHSH and CDR2 LQKENI. Trimming stripped 3 bases from V and 0 bases from J, with 11 bases between. CDR3 in amino acids: CASSPSLGATNEKLFF. Here the CDR3 DNA reads TGTGCCAGCTCACCCTCCCTGGGAGCAACTAATGAAAAACTGTTTTTT.

The rearrangement joins TRBV28 to TRBJ1-2; TRBD1 is a possible D gene (6 bases). The CDR3 spans 12 residues. Germline-derived CDR1 and CDR2 are MDHEN and SYDVKM. The ends were cut back, 2 bases at V and 7 bases at J, with 8 bases in the middle. CDR3 sequence: CASSLRGSGYTF. CDR3 coding DNA: TGTGCCAGCAGTTTAAGGGGGAGTGGCTACACCTTC.

The chain is built from TRBV7-9 and TRBJ2-5, with 10 bases identical to TRBD1. Per germline, CDR1 SEHNR and CDR2 FQNEAQ (reference sequence). The CDR3 sequence is 14 residues long. J was trimmed by 5 bases and V by 4 bases; bases with no gene match: 4. The CDR3 sequence: CASSSGQGSETQYF. CDR3 bases: TGTGCCAGCAGCTCGGGACAGGGGTCCGAGACCCAGTACTTC. The full variable domain, rest sourced from reference TRBV7-9 and TRBJ2-5, is DTGVSQNPRHKITKRGQNVTFRCDPISEHNRLYWYRQTLGQGPEFLTYFQNEAQLEKSRLLSDRFSAERPKGSFSTLEIQRTEQGDSAMYLCASSSGQGSETQYFGPGTRLLVL.

V gene TRBV5-5 combines with J gene TRBJ2-6; 8 bases are shared with TRBD1. CDR1 is SGHKS, CDR2 YYEKEE, per germline (reference sequence). V lost 0 bases, J lost 3 bases, and 14 bases stayed unmatched. The CDR3 totals 20 residues. CDR3 sequence (DNA): TGTGCCAGCAGCTTGGCCCTGGTGGACAGGGCCCCGGGTGGGGCCAACGTCCTGACTTTC. Amino acids: CASSLALVDRAPGGANVLTF.

The chain is built from TRBV5-1 and TRBJ1-5; D possibly corresponds to TRBD1 (6 bases). Germline CDR1 reads SGHRS; CDR2 reads YFSETQ. The CDR3 has 16 residues. V was clipped by 5 bases and J by 6 bases, with 21 bases between them. CDR3 DNA: TGCGCCAGCAGTCCTGGACAGTTACGAACAGGTCAGCCCCAGCATTTT. It specifies CASSPGQLRTGQPQHF.

This clone is a singleton in its sample. The chain recombines TRBV5-5 with TRBJ2-1; a possible D gene is TRBD2 (5 bases). V lost 0 bases and J 2 bases, leaving 9 bases between the germline ends. The CDR3 sequence is 15 residues long. Germline CDR1 SGHKS, CDR2 YYEKEE (reference sequence). CDR3 DNA sequence: TGTGCCAGCAGCTTGGGGGGAGCTCCCTACAATGAGCAGTTCTTC. Protein product: CASSLGGAPYNEQFF.

This CDR3 is CASSSGGIEGYGYTF. The DNA of the CDR3 is TGCGCCAGCAGCTCAGGGGGGATTGAAGGCTATGGCTACACCTTC. The chain carries TRBV5-1 and TRBJ1-2; 7 bases are a match to TRBD1. The germline V gene encodes CDR1 SGHRS and CDR2 YFSETQ. This CDR3 region has 15 residues. V dropped 3 bases and J dropped 4; count of bases not matched to a gene: 9.

This clone was seen only once. The chain couples TRBV4-2 to TRBJ1-1; tentative D call: TRBD1 (6 bases). This CDR3 is built from 15 residues. The V gene's germline CDR1 is LGHNA and CDR2 YNFKEQ. Deletions cut 0 bases from V and 5 bases from J, with 13 bases between. The CDR3 nucleotides read TGTGCCAGCAGCCAAGAAACAGGGAGGGGTACTGAAGCTTTCTTT. Translating gives CASSQETGRGTEAFF.

This chain links TRBV6-1 with TRBJ2-3, with 7 bases fitting TRBD2. Germline V gene data show CDR1 as MNHNS and CDR2 as SASEGT. V lost 9 bases and J lost 1; bases outside the gene matches: 4. This CDR3 has 13 amino acids. The DNA for the CDR3 is TGTGCCAGTGGCGGGAGAGGCACAGATACGCAGTATTTT. The encoded protein is CASGGRGTDTQYF.

The gene calls are TRBV28 and TRBJ2-7; no clear D gene. This CDR3 is built from 16 residues. Germline lookup yields CDR1 MDHEN and CDR2 SYDVKM. The germline V and J ends were trimmed by 6 bases and 2 bases, with 20 bases remaining between them. DNA of the CDR3: TGTGCCAGCAGCCTCCCGGCGGAGCCGAGCCCCTACGAGCAGTACTTC. It yields the protein CASSLPAEPSPYEQYF.

This clone was detected only a few times. One junction end does not reproduce the germline sequence, and a read error may be involved. The chain uses TRBV30 and TRBJ2-2; 7 bases map to TRBD1. The CDR3 consists of 14 residues. Germline V gene lookup returns CDR1 GTSNPN and CDR2 SVGIG (reference sequence). The CDR3 coding sequence is TGTGCCTCCCCCGACAGGGCGAACGCCGGGGAGCTGTTTTTT. Amino acids: CASPDRANAGELFF.

As regards this clone: This may stem from a read error, because a much larger clone lies one nucleotide away. The sample has other DNA sequences that encode this CDR3 too. This chain connects TRBV6-5 to TRBJ2-7; 7 bases are shared with TRBD1. Trimming took 5 bases from V and 3 from J; bases not matched to a gene: 1. The CDR3 length is 12 residues. CDR1 MNHEY and CDR2 SVGAGI come from the germline V gene. The CDR3 is CASSRTGYEQYF. The CDR3 DNA reads TGTGCCAGCAGTCGGACAGGCTACGAGCAGTACTTC.

This chain connects TRBV30 to TRBJ1-1, with D hard to call. Germline CDR1 reads GTSNPN; CDR2 reads SVGIG (reference sequence). The ends were cut back, 1 base at V and 4 bases at J, with 13 bases in the middle. This CDR3 comprises 14 residues. In DNA form, the CDR3 reads TGTGCCTGGAGTGGTCGAATAGGAGGCACTGAAGCTTTCTTT. The encoded protein is CAWSGRIGGTEAFF.

V is TRBV5-6 and J is TRBJ2-1; possible D gene TRBD1, 5 bases. The CDR3 sequence is 13 residues long. Between the trimmed V and J ends, which lost 2 bases and 13 bases, there was a span of 16 bases. Germline V gene data show CDR1 as SGHDT and CDR2 as YYEEEE. The CDR3 bases are TGTGCCAGCAGCTTCCAGGGCGCCGTGGGTCAGTTCTTC. This translates into CASSFQGAVGQFF.

J is TRBJ2-5 and V is TRBV28; D unresolved. Per germline, CDR1 MDHEN and CDR2 SYDVKM. This CDR3 region has 13 residues. With 5 bases removed from V and 2 bases from J, the gap between germline ends came to 9 bases. CDR3 DNA sequence: TGTGCCAGCAGTAGACTGGAACAAGAGACCCAGTACTTC. This encodes CASSRLEQETQYF.

V is TRBV5-5 and J is TRBJ2-3; the D gene is possibly TRBD2 (6 bases). Germline CDR1 and CDR2: SGHKS and YYEKEE (reference sequence). The CDR3 length is 14 residues. V lost 5 bases, J lost 0 bases, and 10 bases lay in between. The CDR3 coding sequence is TGTGCCAGCAGGGTGGCGGGAAGCACAGATACGCAGTATTTT. Its translation: CASRVAGSTDTQYF.

This chain uses TRBV9 with TRBJ2-1; TRBD2 matches 10 bases. The junction had 17 bases not matched to a gene; V was cut back by 2 bases and J by 9 bases. The CDR3 totals 18 residues. The germline V gene has CDR1 SGDLS and CDR2 YYNGEE. The CDR3 protein is CASSVDLGASGSIGEQFF. CDR3 coding DNA: TGTGCCAGCAGCGTCGACCTTGGGGCTAGCGGGAGTATCGGTGAGCAGTTCTTC.

This clone was seen a handful of times. V and J are TRBV6-5 and TRBJ2-3; TRBD2 might be the D (5 bases). Germline V gene data show CDR1 as MNHEY and CDR2 as SVGAGI. This CDR3 spans 14 amino acids. Trimming stripped 2 bases from V and 5 bases from J, with 11 bases between. The CDR3 nucleotides read TGTGCCAGCAGTTACCCAGGACTGGGAGATACGCAGTATTTT. Translation gives CASSYPGLGDTQYF.